This passage covers 15 T cell receptor beta chains from one sample sequenced in a study of regulatory T cells in long-lasting Graves disease. CDR3 regions were amplified by Arm-PCR using iRepertoire HTBI primers to build TCR beta libraries. TCRdb passed the multiplex PCR reads through MiXCR, listing each CDR3 protein once. Among about 460,000 distinct CDR3 sequences listed, about 15% were seen once. Sample time point: newly diagnosed GD, antithyroid drugs for less than 3 months. Researchers made the TCR library from RNA that was extracted from PBMCs. These data also featured in a second study, about T cells in Graves' hyperthyroidism and ophthalmopathy.

The sample here was peripheral blood mononuclear cells (PBMCs), taken at new diagnosis, from a patient treated with antithyroid drugs. These receptors were taken from a woman aged 50 to 60 with Graves disease.

A word on this clonotype: It is likely a read error, because the conserved phenylalanine at the end of the CDR3 is missing. The chain is built from TRBV5-1 and TRBJ2-3; 8 nucleotides line up with TRBD1. The CDR3 has 14 amino acids. Germline-derived CDR1 and CDR2 are SGHRS and YFSETQ. The V segment lost 0 bases and the J segment 3 bases; nucleotides outside the gene matches: 0. The CDR3 nucleotides are TGCGCCAGCAGCTTGGACAGGGGGACAGATACGCAGTATTGT. Translated, it gives CASSLDRGTDTQYC.

This clonotype was seen at least ten times. The rearrangement joins TRBV20-1 to TRBJ1-1; D is perhaps TRBD1 (5 bases). This CDR3 has 14 amino acids. Germline values: CDR1 DFQATT, CDR2 SNEGSKA (reference sequence). Trimming pared 5 bases from V and 3 bases from J, leaving 16 bases between. The CDR3 protein is CSAPGTGTDTEAFF. DNA for the CDR3: TGCAGTGCTCCTGGGACTGGGACGGACACTGAAGCTTTCTTT.

Many counts were recorded for this clonotype. This chain uses TRBV5-1 with TRBJ2-2, with a possible D match to TRBD1 (6 bases). Trimming took 0 bases from V and 4 from J, leaving 10 bases between them. Germline assignment: CDR1 SGHRS and CDR2 YFSETQ. The CDR3 is made up of 15 amino acids. The CDR3 loop is CASSLAGVSTGELFF. The CDR3 bases are TGCGCCAGCAGCTTGGCAGGGGTATCCACCGGGGAGCTGTTTTTT.

A word on this clonotype: This may be a read error, as it is one base from a much larger clone. This chain uses TRBV3-1 with TRBJ2-7, with TRBD2 matching 12 bases. In germline, CDR1 is LGHDT, CDR2 YNNKEL (reference sequence). The CDR3 is made up of 16 amino acids. The CDR3 sequence: CASGQGLAGSSYEQYF. The CDR3 nucleotides read TGTGCCAGCGGCCAAGGACTAGCGGGAAGCTCCTACGAGCAGTACTTC.

The chain employs TRBV12-3 or TRBV12-4 and TRBJ2-7; a weak D match, TRBD1 (5 bases). V dropped 1 base and J dropped 7 bases, with 14 bases sitting between them. The CDR3 runs to 14 residues. CDR3 sequence: CASSLVQGLGEQYF. The CDR3, as DNA: TGTGCCAGCAGTTTAGTGCAGGGTCTGGGAGAGCAGTACTTC.

There are a few counts of this clonotype. This rearrangement joins TRBV12-5 to TRBJ2-1, with no clear D. Germline CDR1 LGHNT, CDR2 FRNRAP. The V and J ends lost 1 base and 5 bases respectively, with 3 bases between them. The CDR3 runs 12 residues. This chain's CDR3 is CASGLDDNEQFF. Written as DNA, the CDR3 is TGTGCTAGTGGTTTGGATGACAATGAGCAGTTCTTC.

The table lists this clonotype with many counts. The gene calls are TRBV6-2 or TRBV6-3 and TRBJ2-3, with TRBD1 matching over 8 bases. This CDR3 spans 16 amino acids. V trimming: 5 bases; J trimming: 2 bases; junction bases outside the gene matches: 9. Germline lookup yields CDR1 MNHEY and CDR2 SVGEGT. CDR3 residues: CASSESVTGVTDTQYF. CDR3 coding DNA: TGTGCCAGCAGTGAATCCGTGACAGGGGTCACAGATACGCAGTATTTT.

Notes on this clonotype: A single base is all that separates this from a far larger clone, so a read error is likely. The rearrangement uses TRBV29-1 and TRBJ2-7; 9 bases agree with TRBD1. Germline loops: CDR1 SQVTM, CDR2 ANQGSEA. The CDR3 sequence is 14 residues long. With V trimmed by 2 bases and J by 7 bases, 9 bases remained unmatched. CDR3 nucleotide sequence: TGCAGCGTTGAACGGACAGGGGTGGGTAATGAGCAGTACTTC. It encodes CSVERTGVGNEQYF.

This clonotype was observed at least ten times. The genes are TRBV30 and TRBJ2-2; 11 nucleotides agree with TRBD2. Germline V CDR1 and CDR2: GTSNPN, SVGIG (reference sequence). The CDR3 is 16 amino acids. Unmatched junction bases numbered 4, after V lost 4 bases and J lost 0 bases. The DNA of the CDR3 is TGTGCCTGGAATTCACTAGCGGGAGCGAACACCGGGGAGCTGTTTTTT. This gives the protein CAWNSLAGANTGELFF.

The chain is built from TRBV7-9 and TRBJ2-7, with a tentative D call TRBD1 (6 bases). The V end lost 5 bases, the J end lost 3 bases, and 14 bases lay between the germline ends. The CDR3 spans 14 residues. CDR1 and CDR2 from the germline V gene are SEHNR and FQNEAQ (reference sequence). DNA for the CDR3: TGTGCCAGCAGCCCCGCCGGACAGATCTACGAGCAGTACTTC. It is translated as CASSPAGQIYEQYF.

This clonotype was recorded at least ten times. V and J are TRBV6-1 and TRBJ2-3; D remains unclear. Germline V gene sequence: CDR1 MNHNS, CDR2 SASEGT. The CDR3 consists of 14 residues. V was pared by 8 bases and J by 2 bases, with 14 bases between. The DNA for the CDR3 is TGTGCCAGCCGTGCTAGTGGGAACACAGATACGCAGTATTTT. Amino acids: CASRASGNTDTQYF.

This clonotype was seen ten or more times. This chain connects TRBV27 to TRBJ2-7; 8 bases fit TRBD2. The CDR3 sequence is 16 residues long. CDR1 and CDR2 (germline): MNHEY, SMNVEV (reference sequence). The V gene end was trimmed by 4 bases and the J gene end by 3 bases; junction bases not matched to a gene: 11. CDR3 protein: CASSSEMTSAYYEQYF. The CDR3 bases are TGTGCCAGCAGTTCCGAAATGACTAGCGCGTACTACGAGCAGTACTTC.

V and J are TRBV7-7 and TRBJ2-1; the match to TRBD2 covers 9 bases. The V and J ends lost 4 bases and 1 base, in that order; junction bases with no gene match: 5. This CDR3 is built from 16 residues. From germline, CDR1 is SSHAT and CDR2 FNYEAQ (reference sequence). The CDR3 DNA reads as TGTGCCAGCAGCTCCGTAGCGGGGGCTTCCTACAATGAGCAGTTCTTC. Translated: CASSSVAGASYNEQFF.

On this clonotype itself: A read error is possible here, since a much larger clone lies one base away. A read error is likely, as this CDR3 ends without the conserved phenylalanine or tryptophan. This chain uses TRBV7-3 with TRBJ2-3; tentatively, D is TRBD2 (6 bases). Trimming cost V 3 bases and J 2 bases, with 12 bases left between them. Looked up from germline, CDR1 is SGHTA and CDR2 is FQGTGA. The CDR3 is made up of 15 amino acids. CDR3 bases: TGTGCCAGCAGCTTCGGCGGGACCCCCACAGATACGCAGTATTTG. Its translation: CASSFGGTPTDTQYL.

This clonotype has a count of ten or more. V is TRBV27 and J is TRBJ2-3; TRBD2 agrees at 8 bases. Germline CDR1 reads MNHEY; CDR2 reads SMNVEV (reference sequence). V dropped 6 bases and J dropped 5; count of bases not matched to a gene: 16. This CDR3 spans 17 amino acids. CDR3: CASSQGYQWREVDTQYF. In DNA, the CDR3 is TGTGCCAGCAGCCAAGGATATCAATGGCGGGAGGTAGATACGCAGTATTTT.